Below, 19 T cell receptor beta chains from the same sample are listed, as sequenced in a study of blood T cell repertoires in COVID-19. Sequencing used immunoSEQ multiplex PCR; TCRdb keeps in-frame clones, though not all of them. The data contain about 95,000 clones, around 90% of them singletons. Sequenced: peripheral blood. These receptors originate from a woman in her seventies with acute or convalescent COVID-19.

This clone was seen a single time. J is TRBJ1-2 and V is TRBV6-5, with D unresolved. The germline CDR1 and CDR2 sequences are MNHEY and SVGAGI. The CDR3 totals 14 residues. V was trimmed by 6 bases and J by 2 bases, leaving 13 bases between them. CDR3 loop: CASRTPEENYGYTF. The CDR3 region has the DNA TGTGCCAGCAGAACCCCCGAGGAAAACTATGGCTACACCTTC.

This rearrangement joins TRBV28 to TRBJ1-5; D unclear. There are 14 residues in the CDR3. The ends were cut back, 1 base at V and 10 bases at J, with 14 bases in the middle. Germline loops: CDR1 MDHEN, CDR2 SYDVKM. DNA for the CDR3: TGTGCCAGCAGTTTATCGGGTAGGAGGGAACCCCAGCATTTT. Its translation: CASSLSGRREPQHF.

This rearrangement joins TRBV2 to TRBJ2-6, with 8 positions matching TRBD1. The J segment lost 0 bases and the V segment lost 6 bases, leaving 7 bases of the junction unmatched. The CDR3 loop spans 17 amino acids. Germline values: CDR1 SNHLY, CDR2 FYNNEI. CDR3 sequence (DNA): TGTGCCAGCAGAGCGGACAGGGTTAGCTCTGGGGCCAACGTCCTGACTTTC. Translating it yields CASRADRVSSGANVLTF.

This clone occurred once. CDR3 nucleotides: TGTGCCAGCAGCCGAGGGCCGGAGAACACTGAAGCTTTCTTT. Its translation is CASSRGPENTEAFF. The chain couples TRBV5-4 to TRBJ1-1; no firm D call. CDR1 is SGHNT, CDR2 YYREEE, per germline (reference sequence). Trimming left V 4 bases short and J 1 base short, with 11 bases between. The CDR3 contains 14 residues.

The genes are TRBV15 and TRBJ1-1, with 9 bases aligning to TRBD1. The CDR3 runs 16 residues. Trimming at V came to 2 bases and at J to 5 bases, leaving 9 bases not matched to a gene. CDR1 and CDR2 (germline): LNHNV, YYDKDF (reference sequence). The CDR3 DNA reads TGTGCCACCAGCAGATCCAGGGGACAGGGCTCTACTGAAGCTTTCTTT. Translation gives CATSRSRGQGSTEAFF.

The chain joins TRBV28 to TRBJ2-7; D remains ambiguous. V lost 3 bases and J 6 bases, leaving 12 bases between the germline ends. Germline CDR1 and CDR2: MDHEN and SYDVKM. The CDR3 is 13 amino acids. The CDR3 protein is CASSFGVSAEQYF. As DNA, the CDR3 is TGTGCCAGCAGTTTCGGAGTTTCTGCCGAGCAGTACTTC.

This chain links TRBV11-3 with TRBJ2-2; 8 bases line up with TRBD1. Unmatched junction bases numbered 2, after V lost 6 bases and J lost 2 bases. CDR1 and CDR2 from the germline V gene are SGHNT and YENEEA. The CDR3 covers 14 residues. CDR3 sequence (DNA): TGTGCCAGCAGAGACAGGGGAAACACCGGGGAGCTGTTTTTT. Translating it yields CASRDRGNTGELFF.

The chain carries TRBV7-9 and TRBJ1-4, with a possible D match to TRBD1 (5 bases). The CDR3 spans 14 residues. The V end was cut by 5 bases, the J end by 5 bases, with 12 bases between. Germline V gives CDR1 SEHNR, CDR2 FQNEAQ (reference sequence). CDR3 coding DNA: TGTGCCAGCAGCCCCGGACGGGGGAATGAAAAACTGTTTTTT. It specifies CASSPGRGNEKLFF.

This chain connects TRBV29-1 to TRBJ1-1; TRBD1 might be the D (6 bases). Deletions cut 3 bases from V and 5 bases from J, with 16 bases between. CDR1 and CDR2 from the germline V gene are SQVTM and ANQGSEA. This CDR3 is 14 amino acids long. CDR3 nucleotides: TGCAGCGTTGACACGCGACAGGTCGGGACTGAAGCTTTCTTT. Its translation is CSVDTRQVGTEAFF.

The V and J genes are TRBV6-1 and TRBJ1-5; 8 bases agree with TRBD1. V dropped 0 bases and J dropped 2; count of bases not matched to a gene: 9. This CDR3 is 18 amino acids long. The germline gives CDR1 MNHNS, CDR2 SASEGT. This CDR3 is CASSEANSGGVGNQPQHF. CDR3 sequence (DNA): TGTGCCAGCAGTGAAGCGAACTCAGGGGGCGTTGGCAATCAGCCCCAGCATTTT.

The chain links TRBV19 to TRBJ1-1; weak D call: TRBD1 (5 bases). Between the trimmed V and J ends, which lost 6 bases and 0 bases, there was a span of 20 bases. Germline CDR1 is LNHDA and CDR2 is SQIVND (reference sequence). This CDR3 contains 17 residues. The CDR3 reads CASRRAGLTSMNTEAFF. In DNA, the CDR3 is TGTGCCAGTAGGAGGGCGGGACTGACGTCCATGAACACTGAAGCTTTCTTT. Filled out from reference TRBV19 and TRBJ1-1, the complete variable domain reads DGGITQSPKYLFRKEGQNVTLSCEQNLNHDAMYWYRQDPGQGLRLIYYSQIVNDFQKGDIAEGYSVSREKKESFPLTVTSAQKNPTAFYLCASRRAGLTSMNTEAFFGQGTRLTVV.

V usage is TRBV2 and J usage is TRBJ1-1, with D perhaps TRBD1 (5 bases). This CDR3 has 13 amino acids. With 7 bases removed from V and 6 bases from J, the gap between germline ends came to 15 bases. From germline, CDR1 is SNHLY and CDR2 FYNNEI. The CDR3, as DNA: TGTGCCAGCATTAAATACCTAGGGGCTGAAGCTTTCTTT. Its protein product is CASIKYLGAEAFF.

V and J are TRBV3-1 (or the pseudogene TRBV3-2) and TRBJ2-5; a possible D gene is TRBD2 (5 bases). The CDR3 is made up of 14 amino acids. Germline V gives CDR1 LGHDT, CDR2 YNNKEL (reference sequence). Trimming took off 4 bases at V and 11 bases at J, with 20 bases between the two ends. The CDR3 nucleotides are TGTGCCAGCAGCCGGGGAGAACTGGGGTCTTCTCAGTACTTC. Protein product: CASSRGELGSSQYF.

The genes are TRBV6-5 and TRBJ2-3, with 9 positions matching TRBD2. The length of the CDR3 is 14 residues. Germline CDR1 MNHEY, CDR2 SVGAGI. V lost 10 bases, J lost 2 bases, and 7 bases stayed unmatched. The CDR3 reads CATFSGGYTDTQYF. As DNA, the CDR3 is TGTGCCACCTTTAGCGGGGGCTACACAGATACGCAGTATTTT.

This sequence joins TRBV15 and TRBJ1-4, with D uncertain. CDR1 LNHNV and CDR2 YYDKDF come from the germline V gene (reference sequence). The V and J ends lost 1 base and 7 bases respectively, with 10 bases between them. The CDR3 runs 14 residues. In nucleotides, the CDR3 is TGTGCCACCAGCAGAGGGAGGGTCACTGAAAAACTGTTTTTT. This gives the protein CATSRGRVTEKLFF.

J is TRBJ1-5 and V is TRBV4-1; 10 bases agree with TRBD1. There are 17 residues in the CDR3. The germline gives CDR1 MGHRA, CDR2 YSYEKL. Germline trimming cut 4 bases from V and 5 bases from J; bases unmatched to any gene: 11. In DNA, the CDR3 is TGCGCCAGCAGCCTACGCACCGGGACAGGGGCCGATCAGCCCCAGCATTTT. This translates into CASSLRTGTGADQPQHF.

The rearrangement links TRBV9 to TRBJ1-6; D is perhaps TRBD1 (6 bases). Germline values: CDR1 SGDLS, CDR2 YYNGEE. The ends were cut back, 0 bases at V and 6 bases at J, with 10 bases in the middle. CDR3 length: 15 amino acids. DNA of the CDR3: TGTGCCAGCAGCGTAGTTGGGGGCCCTAATTCACCCCTCCACTTT. Its translation is CASSVVGGPNSPLHF.

This rearrangement joins TRBV4-2 to TRBJ2-3; the D gene is possibly TRBD2 (7 bases). V lost 3 bases, J lost 4 bases, and 11 bases lay in between. This CDR3 contains 14 residues. Germline V gene sequence: CDR1 LGHNA, CDR2 YNFKEQ. CDR3 loop: CASSQGGGADTQYF. CDR3 DNA: TGTGCCAGCAGCCAGGGGGGGGGCGCAGATACGCAGTATTTT.

The rearrangement joins TRBV7-9 to TRBJ1-2; D unresolved. CDR3 length: 13 residues. Germline assignment: CDR1 SEHNR and CDR2 FQNEAQ (reference sequence). V lost 1 base to trimming and J lost 7 bases, with 10 bases between them. The CDR3 DNA reads as TGTGCCAGCAGCTTAGTATCCGCGTCTGGCTACACCTTC. Protein product: CASSLVSASGYTF.